Listed below are T cell receptor beta chains from one sample, sequenced in a study of blood T cell repertoires in COVID-19. Assay used: immunoSEQ multiplex PCR; TCRdb lists only in-frame clones, some missing. The repertoire has about 82,000 clones, around four fifths of them found once; the top ten carry more than 15%. Input material: peripheral blood. These receptors were obtained from a man of 80 years or more with active or convalescent COVID-19. Both conserved end residues are part of each CDR3. A D gene is named only where the DNA matches it firmly. Clone size, where shown, is once, few, many, or a class for clones that have expanded.

D gene	V gene	J gene	clone size	CDR3 protein	CDR3 DNA
TRBD1	TRBV3-1/TRBV3-2	TRBJ2-1	few	CASSRDSSYNEQFF	TGTGCCAGCAGCCGGGACAGCTCCTACAATGAGCAGTTCTTC
TRBD2	TRBV12-5	TRBJ2-1	-	CASGASSGRAAETPGLTYNEQFF	TGTGCTAGTGGTGCTTCTAGCGGGAGGGCCGCTGAAACCCCGGGCCTTACCTACAATGAGCAGTTCTTC
-	TRBV2	TRBJ1-6	-	CASRPTGRDSPLHF	TGTGCCAGCAGACCAACAGGGAGGGATTCACCCCTCCACTTT
-	TRBV11-2	TRBJ2-2	-	CASSSRPPLDSQGGELFF	TGTGCCAGCAGCTCCCGACCGCCCCTGGACAGCCAGGGCGGGGAGCTGTTTTTT
-	TRBV20-1	TRBJ1-1	-	CSASIRWTEAFF	TGCAGTGCTAGTATCAGGTGGACTGAAGCTTTCTTT
-	TRBV12-5	TRBJ2-2	-	CATTPEVTGELFF	TGTGCTACGACCCCGGAGGTCACCGGGGAGCTGTTTTTT
TRBD2	TRBV4-1	TRBJ2-1	-	CASSQAGLAVGDEQFF	TGCGCCAGCAGCCAAGCGGGACTAGCGGTGGGGGATGAGCAGTTCTTC
-	TRBV3-1/TRBV3-2	TRBJ1-4	-	CASSPRVANEKLFF	TGTGCCAGCAGCCCGAGGGTAGCTAATGAAAAACTGTTTTTT
-	TRBV30	TRBJ1-3	few	CAWSDNHSGNTIYF	TGTGCCTGGAGTGACAACCACTCTGGAAACACCATATATTTT
-	TRBV7-2	TRBJ1-6	-	CASSQRGPGTNSPLHF	TGTGCCAGCAGCCAGCGGGGGCCCGGTACTAATTCACCCCTCCACTTT
TRBD1	TRBV19	TRBJ1-1	-	CASSRGQLNTEAFF	TGTGCCAGTAGTAGGGGACAGTTGAACACTGAAGCTTTCTTT
TRBD2	TRBV18	TRBJ2-1	-	CASFVARRGGNNEQFF	TGTGCCAGCTTCGTGGCCCGTCGCGGGGGTAACAATGAGCAGTTCTTC
TRBD1	TRBV7-6	TRBJ2-2	-	CASRTGTVIGELFF	TGTGCCAGCAGGACCGGGACAGTAATCGGGGAGCTGTTTTTT
-	TRBV2	TRBJ1-1	-	CASRGRRSNTEAFF	TGTGCCAGCAGGGGCCGCCGGTCGAACACTGAAGCTTTCTTT
-	TRBV3-1/TRBV3-2	TRBJ2-1	once	CASSPRTVTEQFF	TGTGCCAGCAGCCCAAGGACAGTAACTGAGCAGTTCTTC
TRBD1	TRBV7-9	TRBJ1-1	-	CASSLEETGKAEAFF	TGTGCCAGCAGCTTAGAAGAGACAGGGAAGGCTGAAGCTTTCTTT
TRBD1	TRBV2	TRBJ1-6	-	CASSGQGWSPLHF	TGTGCCAGCAGCGGACAGGGTTGGTCACCCCTCCACTTT
TRBD2	TRBV14	TRBJ2-1	-	CASSQDRISGSNEQFF	TGTGCCAGCAGCCAAGATCGGATTAGCGGGAGTAATGAGCAGTTCTTC
-	TRBV18	TRBJ2-5	-	CASCPQGIGETQYF	TGTGCCAGCTGCCCACAGGGTATCGGAGAGACCCAGTACTTC
TRBD1	TRBV19	TRBJ1-1	-	CASRGQGYTEAFF	TGTGCCAGTAGGGGACAGGGGTACACTGAAGCTTTCTTT
-	TRBV3-1/TRBV3-2	TRBJ1-2	-	CASSLKGGSLAVTF	TGTGCCAGCAGCTTGAAGGGAGGGTCCCTTGCGGTGACCTTC
TRBD1	TRBV2	TRBJ2-3	-	CASSRVTGGAGDTQYF	TGTGCCAGCAGTCGAGTGACAGGGGGCGCGGGAGATACGCAGTATTTT
-	TRBV7-2	TRBJ1-1	-	CASSYRRENTEAFF	TGTGCCAGCAGCTACAGGAGGGAGAACACTGAAGCTTTCTTT
TRBD1	TRBV6-5	TRBJ2-4	-	CASSTGQGRKNIQYF	TGTGCCAGCAGTACGGGACAGGGGAGGAAAAACATTCAGTACTTC
-	TRBV18	TRBJ2-5	-	CASSPGESETQYF	TGTGCCAGCTCACCTGGGGAGTCAGAGACCCAGTACTTC
-	TRBV30	TRBJ1-5	-	CAWSLRGKQPQHF	TGTGCCTGGAGTTTACGGGGTAAACAGCCCCAGCATTTT
-	TRBV5-8	TRBJ1-5	-	CASSPLPAGIGNQPQHF	TGTGCCAGCAGCCCACTACCGGCGGGGATCGGCAATCAGCCCCAGCATTTT